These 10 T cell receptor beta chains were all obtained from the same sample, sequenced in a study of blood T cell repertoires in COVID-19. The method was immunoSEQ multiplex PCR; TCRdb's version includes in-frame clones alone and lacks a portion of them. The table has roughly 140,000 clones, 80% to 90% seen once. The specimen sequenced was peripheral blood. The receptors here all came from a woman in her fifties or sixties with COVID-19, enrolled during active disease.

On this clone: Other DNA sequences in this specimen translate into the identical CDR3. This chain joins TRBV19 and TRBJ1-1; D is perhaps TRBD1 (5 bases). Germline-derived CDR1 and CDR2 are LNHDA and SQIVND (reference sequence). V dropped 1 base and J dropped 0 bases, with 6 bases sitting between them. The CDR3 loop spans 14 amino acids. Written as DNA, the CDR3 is TGTGCCAGTAGTATAGGGGGCATGAACACTGAAGCTTTCTTT. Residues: CASSIGGMNTEAFF.

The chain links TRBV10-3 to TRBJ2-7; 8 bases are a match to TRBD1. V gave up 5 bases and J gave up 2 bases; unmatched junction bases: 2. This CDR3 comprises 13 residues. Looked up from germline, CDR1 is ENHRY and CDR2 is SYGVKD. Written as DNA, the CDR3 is TGTGCCATCAGTTTGACAGGGGCCTACGAGCAGTACTTC. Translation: CAISLTGAYEQYF.

CDR3 loop: CASSEGQGAEAFF. The CDR3 nucleotides read TGTGCCAGCAGTGAAGGACAGGGAGCTGAAGCTTTCTTT. The rearrangement uses TRBV2 and TRBJ1-1, with TRBD1 identical over 7 bases. CDR1 and CDR2 (germline): SNHLY, FYNNEI. CDR3 length: 13 amino acids. Germline trimming cut 1 base from V and 6 bases from J; bases unmatched to any gene: 2.

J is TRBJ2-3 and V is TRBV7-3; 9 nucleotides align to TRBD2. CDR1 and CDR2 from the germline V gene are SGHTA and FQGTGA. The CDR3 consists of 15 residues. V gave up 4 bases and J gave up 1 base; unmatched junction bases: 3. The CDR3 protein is CASSWSGGRTDTQYF. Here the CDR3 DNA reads TGTGCCAGCAGCTGGAGCGGGGGGCGCACAGATACGCAGTATTTT.

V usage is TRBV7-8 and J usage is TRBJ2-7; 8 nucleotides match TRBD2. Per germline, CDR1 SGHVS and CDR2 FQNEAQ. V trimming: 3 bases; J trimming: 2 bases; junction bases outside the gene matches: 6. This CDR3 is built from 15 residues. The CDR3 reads CASSLGRGEAYEQYF. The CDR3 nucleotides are TGTGCCAGCAGCTTGGGGCGGGGGGAGGCCTACGAGCAGTACTTC. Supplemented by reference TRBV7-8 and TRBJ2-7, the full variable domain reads GAGVSQSPRYKVAKRGQDVALRCDPISGHVSLFWYQQALGQGPEFLTYFQNEAQLDKSGLPSDRFFAERPEGSVSTLKIQRTQQEDSAVYLCASSLGRGEAYEQYFGPGTRLTVT.

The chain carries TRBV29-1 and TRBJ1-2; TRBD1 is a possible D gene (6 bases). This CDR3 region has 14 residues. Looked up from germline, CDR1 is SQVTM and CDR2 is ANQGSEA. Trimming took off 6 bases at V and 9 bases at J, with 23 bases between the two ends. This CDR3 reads CSVEGQGPITSYTF. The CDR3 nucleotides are TGCAGCGTCGAGGGTCAGGGGCCTATTACGAGCTACACCTTC.

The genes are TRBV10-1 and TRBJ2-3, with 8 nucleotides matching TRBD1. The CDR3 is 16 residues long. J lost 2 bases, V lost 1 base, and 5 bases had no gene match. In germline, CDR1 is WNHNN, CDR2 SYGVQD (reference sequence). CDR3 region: CASSEFGQGATDTQYF. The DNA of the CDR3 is TGCGCCAGCAGTGAGTTTGGACAGGGCGCCACAGATACGCAGTATTTT.

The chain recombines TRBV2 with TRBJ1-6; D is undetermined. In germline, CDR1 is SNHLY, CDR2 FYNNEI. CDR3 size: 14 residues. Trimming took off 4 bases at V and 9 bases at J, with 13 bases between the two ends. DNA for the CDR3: TGTGCCAGCAGTGTCGTGAGGGCTTCTTCACCCCTCCACTTT. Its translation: CASSVVRASSPLHF.

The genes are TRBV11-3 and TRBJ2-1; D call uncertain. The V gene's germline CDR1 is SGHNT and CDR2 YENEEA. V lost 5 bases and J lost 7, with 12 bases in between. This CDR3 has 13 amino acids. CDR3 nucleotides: TGTGCCAGCAGCCATAGTACCGGGAATGAGCAGTTCTTC. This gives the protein CASSHSTGNEQFF.

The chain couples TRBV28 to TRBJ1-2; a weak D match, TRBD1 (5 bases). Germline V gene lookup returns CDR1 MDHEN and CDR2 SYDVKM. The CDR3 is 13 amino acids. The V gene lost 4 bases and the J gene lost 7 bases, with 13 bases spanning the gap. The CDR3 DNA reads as TGTGCCAGCAGTTCAGGGTTTGGACGTGGCTACACCTTC. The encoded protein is CASSSGFGRGYTF.